Following are 24 T cell receptor beta chains from one sample sequenced in a study of blood T cell repertoires in COVID-19. The data were produced by immunoSEQ multiplex PCR, yet TCRdb's version contains in-frame clones alone and is incomplete. The table records approximately 94,000 clones, roughly 92% of them present only once. Sequenced: peripheral blood. These receptors were taken from a man aged 50-60 years with active COVID-19.

This clone was observed a single time. This chain's CDR3 is CASSLGSTSLGSGNTIYF. In DNA form, the CDR3 reads TGTGCCAGCAGCTTAGGCAGTACGTCCCTTGGCTCTGGAAACACCATATATTTT. This chain uses TRBV7-2 with TRBJ1-3, with unresolved D. CDR3 length: 18 residues. V lost 1 base and J lost 0, with 16 bases in between. Looked up from germline, CDR1 is SGHTA and CDR2 is FQGNSA.

The chain couples TRBV3-1 (or the pseudogene TRBV3-2) to TRBJ2-5, with TRBD2 matching 13 bases. There are 15 residues in the CDR3. J gave up 2 bases and V 4 bases, and 1 base lay outside the gene matches. Germline V CDR1 and CDR2: LGHDT, YNNKEL (reference sequence). CDR3 region: CASSPLAGGQETQYF. The CDR3 bases are TGTGCCAGCAGCCCACTAGCGGGAGGGCAAGAGACCCAGTACTTC.

The V and J genes are TRBV5-4 and TRBJ2-7; TRBD2 matches 13 bases. CDR3 length: 15 residues. Germline CDR1 and CDR2: SGHNT and YYREEE (reference sequence). Trimming cost V 4 bases and J 3 bases; bases outside gene matches: 4. CDR3 residues: CASSPGTSGIYEQYV. The CDR3 region has the DNA TGTGCCAGCAGCCCAGGGACTAGCGGGATCTACGAGCAGTACGTC.

The CDR3 sequence: CASSLFRGNQPQHF. In DNA form, the CDR3 reads TGTGCCAGCAGTTTATTCCGAGGCAATCAGCCCCAGCATTTT. The V call is TRBV27, the J call TRBJ1-5; D is unclear. Trimming took off 1 base at V and 2 bases at J, with 6 bases between the two ends. Germline V lookup: CDR1 MNHEY, CDR2 SMNVEV (reference sequence). The CDR3 is 14 amino acids.

The DNA for the CDR3 is TGTGCCAGCAGCCCCTCCCGGGCGGGGGCCGCTGAAGCTTTCTTT. It codes for CASSPSRAGAAEAFF. This chain uses TRBV11-3 with TRBJ1-1; maybe TRBD1 (6 bases). The V gene lost 5 bases and the J gene lost 6 bases, with 19 bases spanning the gap. Per the germline V gene, CDR1 is SGHNT and CDR2 is YENEEA. The CDR3 is 15 amino acids.

The V and J genes are TRBV5-5 and TRBJ2-7; TRBD2 might be the D (6 bases). CDR3 length: 12 amino acids. Looked up from germline, CDR1 is SGHKS and CDR2 is YYEKEE (reference sequence). With 4 bases removed from V and 3 bases from J, the gap between germline ends came to 8 bases. Here the CDR3 reads CASSPAGYEQYF. The CDR3 bases are TGTGCCAGCAGCCCAGCGGGCTACGAGCAGTACTTC.

This chain uses TRBV12-5 with TRBJ1-6; D uncertain. Germline assignment: CDR1 LGHNT and CDR2 FRNRAP. The CDR3 loop spans 17 amino acids. Trimming shortened V by 0 bases and J by 7 bases, and 16 bases separated the two germline ends. The CDR3 DNA reads TGTGCTAGTGGTTTGGTACTTGGGCAGTTTGAGAATTCACCCCTCCACTTT. This sequence encodes CASGLVLGQFENSPLHF.

This clone was detected once. The genes are TRBV6-5 and TRBJ1-1, with 11 bases fitting TRBD1. Germline V gives CDR1 MNHEY, CDR2 SVGAGI. After removal of 6 bases from V and 6 bases from J, the junction contained 6 bases not matched to a gene. The length of the CDR3 is 14 residues. For the CDR3, the DNA is TGTGCCAGCAGGGACAGGGGGCTTGGAGCTGAAGCTTTCTTT. Its translation is CASRDRGLGAEAFF.

The chain links TRBV19 to TRBJ2-2; D gene ambiguous. The CDR3 runs to 13 residues. V gave up 7 bases and J gave up 0 bases, with 6 bases separating them. Germline V CDR1 and CDR2: LNHDA, SQIVND (reference sequence). CDR3 sequence reads: CASKESNTGELFF. The DNA for the CDR3 is TGTGCCAGTAAGGAGTCGAACACCGGGGAGCTGTTTTTT.

The chain links TRBV5-4 to TRBJ1-2; 7 nucleotides line up with TRBD1. Looked up from germline, CDR1 is SGHNT and CDR2 is YYREEE (reference sequence). J gave up 3 bases and V 4 bases, and 6 bases lay outside the gene matches. This CDR3 region has 14 residues. The CDR3 DNA is TGTGCCAGCAGCACGAGAACAGGGGACTATGGCTACACCTTC. The encoded protein is CASSTRTGDYGYTF.

The genes are TRBV3-1 (or the pseudogene TRBV3-2) and TRBJ1-1; tentative D call: TRBD1 (6 bases). This CDR3 has 15 amino acids. Germline V CDR1 and CDR2: LGHDT, YNNKEL (reference sequence). V was shortened by 4 bases and J by 11 bases, with 23 bases between the two germline ends. The CDR3 protein is CASSPRGPGVGQAFF. CDR3 DNA: TGTGCCAGCAGCCCTCGAGGTCCCGGAGTAGGACAGGCTTTCTTT.

J is TRBJ2-4 and V is TRBV18; 8 nucleotides line up with TRBD1. The germline gives CDR1 KGHSH, CDR2 LQKENI. CDR3 size: 16 residues. With 6 bases clipped from V and 3 bases from J, the junction kept 10 bases outside the gene matches. CDR3 sequence: CASSTYDRGDKNIQYF. CDR3 coding DNA: TGTGCCAGCTCCACTTACGACAGGGGCGACAAAAACATTCAGTACTTC.

V usage is TRBV21-1 and J usage is TRBJ2-7; TRBD2 is the table's D call and was not checked against the DNA. TRBV21-1 is an annotated pseudogene. The CDR3 sequence is 14 residues long. In DNA form, the CDR3 reads TGTGCCAGCAGCAATGGACTAAGTGCCTACGAGCAGTACGTC. Its protein product is CASSNGLSAYEQYV.

V usage is TRBV3-1 (or the pseudogene TRBV3-2) and J usage is TRBJ1-6; the D is unclear. The germline V gene encodes CDR1 LGHDT and CDR2 YNNKEL (reference sequence). Trimming cost V 1 base and J 9 bases, with 16 bases left between them. This CDR3 is built from 16 residues. DNA for the CDR3: TGTGCCAGCAGCCAAGGCTCTACCCTCCGTGCTTCACCCCTCCACTTT. Its translation is CASSQGSTLRASPLHF.

This rearrangement joins TRBV20-1 to TRBJ2-5; 7 bases map to TRBD1. With V trimmed by 3 bases and J by 5 bases, 9 bases remained unmatched. The CDR3 contains 14 residues. CDR1 and CDR2 from the germline V gene are DFQATT and SNEGSKA (reference sequence). The DNA of the CDR3 is TGCAGTGCTAGTAACAATAAACAGGGGGAGACCCAGTACTTC. As protein: CSASNNKQGETQYF.

The chain has TRBV30 and TRBJ1-5; TRBD1 matches 9 bases. Germline CDR1 is GTSNPN and CDR2 is SVGIG (reference sequence). The ends lost 2 bases at V and 6 bases at J; junction bases unmatched: 5. The CDR3 is made up of 14 amino acids. The CDR3 reads CAWSKDRGGQPQHF. DNA of the CDR3: TGTGCCTGGAGTAAGGACAGGGGAGGTCAGCCCCAGCATTTT. Variable domain in full (rest from reference TRBV30 and TRBJ1-5): SQTIHQWPATLVQPVGSPLSLECTVEGTSNPNLYWYRQAAGRGLQLLFYSVGIGQISSEVPQNLSASRPQDRQFILSSKKLLLSDSGFYLCAWSKDRGGQPQHFGDGTRLSIL.

V and J are TRBV7-8 and TRBJ2-2; 10 bases map to TRBD2. Trimming at V came to 5 bases and at J to 3 bases, leaving 3 bases not matched to a gene. This CDR3 is built from 15 residues. Germline assignment: CDR1 SGHVS and CDR2 FQNEAQ. The CDR3 bases are TGTGCCAGCAGCCGACTAGCGGGTTACACCGGGGAGCTGTTTTTT. It translates to CASSRLAGYTGELFF.

This chain links TRBV6-5 with TRBJ1-6; D call uncertain. Germline loops: CDR1 MNHEY, CDR2 SVGAGI. Deletions cut 4 bases from V and 14 bases from J, with 21 bases between. The CDR3 extends over 15 amino acids. The CDR3 is CASSSTIPFDRALHF. DNA for the CDR3: TGTGCCAGCAGTTCCACAATACCCTTCGATCGGGCCCTCCACTTT.

V is TRBV2 and J is TRBJ1-4; D perhaps matches TRBD1 (5 bases). Germline-derived CDR1 and CDR2 are SNHLY and FYNNEI. The CDR3 spans 15 residues. V gave up 4 bases and J gave up 0 bases, with 9 bases separating them. As DNA, the CDR3 is TGTGCCAGCAGTGTGCAGGGTGCAACTAATGAAAAACTGTTTTTT. As protein: CASSVQGATNEKLFF.

This sequence joins TRBV5-1 and TRBJ2-3, with TRBD2 matching over 12 bases. J gave up 0 bases and V 3 bases, and 14 bases lay outside the gene matches. Germline CDR1 and CDR2: SGHRS and YFSETQ. This CDR3 is built from 20 residues. In DNA, the CDR3 is TGCGCCAGCAGCTGGCGCCAGACTAGCGGGGGTCCTGCGAGCACAGATACGCAGTATTTT. Amino acids: CASSWRQTSGGPASTDTQYF.

The chain uses TRBV10-3 and TRBJ2-7, with 8 bases fitting TRBD2. The CDR3 is 13 amino acids. Trimming cost V 5 bases and J 5 bases; bases outside gene matches: 5. Germline assignment: CDR1 ENHRY and CDR2 SYGVKD. The CDR3 coding sequence is TGTGCCATCAGTCCGGGAGGGCCCCACGAGCAGTACGTC. This gives the protein CAISPGGPHEQYV.

The rearrangement joins TRBV18 to TRBJ1-1; D gene uncertain. The CDR3 is 14 residues long. The V end was cut by 6 bases, the J end by 2 bases, with 13 bases between. Germline V CDR1 and CDR2: KGHSH, LQKENI. The CDR3 region has the DNA TGTGCCAGCTCGCACATCGCTCGAAACACTGAAGCTTTCTTT. Protein: CASSHIARNTEAFF.

The V and J genes are TRBV5-5 and TRBJ2-3; 13 nucleotides line up with TRBD2. The CDR3 is 17 residues long. V was clipped by 2 bases and J by 2 bases; unmatched bases: 5. The V gene's germline CDR1 is SGHKS and CDR2 YYEKEE (reference sequence). The CDR3 DNA reads TGTGCCAGCAGCTTCCCGGGACTAGCGGGGCCCACAGATACGCAGTATTTT. It is translated as CASSFPGLAGPTDTQYF.

This rearrangement joins TRBV15 to TRBJ2-1; 11 bases are a match to TRBD2. The germline V gene has CDR1 LNHNV and CDR2 YYDKDF (reference sequence). The CDR3 is made up of 17 amino acids. V shed 1 base and J 6 bases; nucleotides not matched to a gene: 8. CDR3 nucleotides: TGTGCCACCAGCAGAGGGGGTAGCGGGGGGGCAGTCAATGAGCAGTTCTTC. Translation: CATSRGGSGGAVNEQFF. The variable domain in full, with the rest retrieved from reference TRBV15 and TRBJ2-1, is DAMVIQNPRYQVTQFGKPVTLSCSQTLNHNVMYWYQQKSSQAPKLLFHYYDKDFNNEADTPDNFQSRRPNTSFCFLDIRSPGLGDTAMYLCATSRGGSGGAVNEQFFGPGTRLTVL.